The T cell receptor (beta chain) under discussion was sequenced for a study of blood T cell repertoires in COVID-19. Turning to the study itself: From T cells, B-cell-depleted T cells, or PBMCs came the material, which was cDNA or gDNA.

In the original workflow: Cell counts per sample came from amplifying reference gene primers. Libraries were prepared by immunoSEQ multiplex PCR; TCRdb keeps only in-frame clonotypes and omits some of them. V and J calls and clone size come straight from that table; D and trimming were deduced from the DNA. Seen here are about 220,000 clones, 75% to 85% observed once, and the top ten hold approximately 2.4%. Deletions cut 1 base from V and 1 base from J, with 4 bases between. This CDR3 comprises 13 residues. The genes are TRBV12-3 or TRBV12-4 and TRBJ1-1; D gene uncertain. Sequences were obtained from peripheral blood. This clonotype was sampled from a man aged 40-49 years who had recovered from COVID-19. CDR3: CASSLGQNTEAFF. The CDR3 DNA reads as TGTGCCAGCAGTTTAGGGCAGAACACTGAAGCTTTCTTT.